These 6 T cell receptor beta chains share one sample of origin, sequenced in a study of control samples from healthy donors and cancer patients. The table came from immunoSEQ multiplex PCR; TCRdb's copy has only in-frame clones and leaves some out. The data show approximately 26,000 clones, with 82% seen just once and about 23% held by the top ten. The sequenced material came from PBMCs. These receptors were taken from a man between 60 and 70 years old with colorectal cancer.

The genes are TRBV7-9 and TRBJ1-4; 8 bases match TRBD1. V was pared by 5 bases and J by 8 bases, with 10 bases of the junction left unmatched. The CDR3 is made up of 15 amino acids. CDR1 SEHNR and CDR2 FQNEAQ come from the germline V gene (reference sequence). The CDR3 sequence: CASSVGQVNGEKLFF. CDR3 sequence (DNA): TGTGCCAGCAGCGTGGGACAGGTCAATGGAGAAAAACTGTTTTTT.

The rearrangement joins TRBV6-2 or TRBV6-3 to TRBJ1-2; D ambiguous. Between the trimmed V and J ends, which lost 5 bases and 4 bases, there was a span of 11 bases. Germline CDR1 and CDR2: MNHEY and SVGEGT. The CDR3 is made up of 13 amino acids. The CDR3 nucleotides are TGTGCCAGCAGTAAGCTGGGAAGCTATGGCTACACCTTC. Protein: CASSKLGSYGYTF.

V usage is TRBV12-5 and J usage is TRBJ2-7; 15 positions match TRBD2. The length of the CDR3 is 16 residues. The V and J ends lost 6 bases and 1 base, in that order; junction bases with no gene match: 4. Germline assignment: CDR1 LGHNT and CDR2 FRNRAP. This CDR3 reads CASGSGTSGGSYEQYF. The CDR3 region has the DNA TGTGCTAGTGGCTCCGGGACTAGCGGGGGGTCCTACGAGCAGTACTTC.

This chain joins TRBV23-1 and TRBJ1-2; maybe TRBD1 (6 bases). TRBV23-1 is flagged as an ORF with uncertain function. This CDR3 contains 14 residues. V gave up 3 bases and J gave up 4 bases, with 12 bases separating them. The CDR3 DNA sequence: TGCGCCAGCAGTCACTCCAGGGGCCGCTATGGCTACACCTTC. It yields the protein CASSHSRGRYGYTF.

V gene TRBV12-3 or TRBV12-4 combines with J gene TRBJ1-1; D is perhaps TRBD1 (5 bases). This CDR3 has 13 residues. V was cut by 5 bases and J by 6 bases, with 13 bases left in between. CDR3 amino acids: CASSIFWGAEAFF. The CDR3 region has the DNA TGTGCCAGCAGTATATTTTGGGGCGCTGAAGCTTTCTTT.

CDR3 amino acids: CSVGGRAGTEAFF. CDR3 sequence (DNA): TGCAGCGTTGGAGGTAGGGCCGGCACTGAAGCTTTCTTT. This chain connects TRBV29-1 to TRBJ1-1, with D unresolved. Per the germline V gene, CDR1 is SQVTM and CDR2 is ANQGSEA. The CDR3 has 13 residues. V shed 4 bases and J shed 4 bases, with 13 bases lying between them.